This is a list of T cell receptor beta chains from one sample in a study of spatial heterogeneity in lung cancer. MiXCR, run by TCRdb on the 5' RACE reads, gives a single entry per CDR3 protein. This table holds some 87,000 distinct CDR3 sequences, approximately 8.9% found once. The sequencing here drew on PBMCs, taken at surgery. The source of these receptors is a male donor with early-stage non-small cell lung cancer. The CDR3 runs from the conserved cysteine through the conserved F or W. Fields, in order: D gene, V gene, clone size, J gene, CDR3 protein, CDR3 DNA. D genes are given only for firm matches. Size is stated for part of the rows, as once, few or many counts, or as a class when the clone is expanded.

TRBD2,TRBV7-9,NA,TRBJ2-1,CASSADPGLAGANEQFF,TGTGCCAGCAGCGCAGACCCGGGACTAGCGGGAGCGAATGAGCAGTTCTTC
NA,TRBV6-2/TRBV6-3,many,TRBJ1-5,CASSDGEAQHF,TGTGCCAGCAGTGACGGAGAAGCCCAGCATTTT
NA,TRBV28,NA,TRBJ2-3,CASSSRGSGTDTQYF,TGTGCCAGCAGTTCCAGGGGTTCTGGCACAGATACGCAGTATTTT
NA,TRBV12-3/TRBV12-4,NA,TRBJ2-5,CASSSSRLETQYF,TGTGCCAGCAGTTCGTCCCGTCTAGAGACCCAGTACTTC
NA,TRBV6-6,many,TRBJ2-5,CASIAKTQYF,TGTGCCAGCATAGCAAAGACCCAGTACTTC
NA,TRBV7-9,NA,TRBJ2-2,CASSRLTPSNTGELFF,TGTGCCAGCAGCCGTCTAACGCCCTCGAACACCGGGGAGCTGTTTTTT
TRBD1,TRBV29-1,many,TRBJ2-3,CSARQGADTQYF,TGCAGCGCTCGACAGGGCGCAGATACGCAGTATTTT
NA,TRBV11-2,NA,TRBJ2-3,CASSLDGGVKDTQYF,TGTGCCAGCAGCTTAGACGGCGGGGTAAAGGATACGCAGTATTTT
NA,TRBV5-1,few,TRBJ1-1,CASSLYDRNTEAFF,TGCGCCAGCAGCTTGTACGACAGGAACACTGAAGCTTTCTTT
NA,TRBV18,many,TRBJ1-4,CASSPLDSERTNEKLFF,TGTGCCAGCTCACCACTTGACAGCGAGAGAACTAATGAAAAACTGTTTTTT
NA,TRBV20-1,many,TRBJ2-1,CSARGDLEIHNEQFF,TGCAGTGCTAGAGGAGATCTAGAGATCCACAATGAGCAGTTCTTC
TRBD1,TRBV3-1,NA,TRBJ1-1,CASSQPTGGTEAFF,TGTGCCAGCAGCCAACCTACAGGGGGCACTGAAGCTTTCTTT
TRBD2,TRBV20-1,many,TRBJ2-5,CSARAGGPRETQYF,TGCAGTGCTAGAGCGGGAGGGCCACGGGAGACCCAGTACTTC
TRBD2,TRBV27,many,TRBJ2-7,CASSSGLAGGEQYF,TGTGCCAGCAGTTCAGGACTAGCGGGAGGCGAGCAGTACTTC
TRBD1,TRBV3-1,few,TRBJ2-7,CASSQGAGTGGIYEQYF,TGTGCCAGCAGCCAAGGGGCCGGGACAGGGGGCATCTACGAGCAGTACTTC
TRBD1,TRBV10-3,few,TRBJ1-5,CAIANGQGGNQPQHF,TGTGCCATCGCGAACGGACAGGGAGGGAATCAGCCCCAGCATTTT
TRBD1,TRBV7-9,NA,TRBJ2-7,CASSFGTGSQKQYF,TGTGCCAGCAGCTTCGGGACAGGCTCCCAGAAGCAGTACTTC
NA,TRBV20-1,few,TRBJ1-5,CSARETRTAYSNQPQHF,TGCAGTGCTAGAGAGACCCGTACGGCCTATAGCAATCAGCCCCAGCATTTT
TRBD2,TRBV7-3,many,TRBJ2-1,CASSFLAGVNEQFF,TGTGCCAGCAGCTTTCTAGCGGGGGTCAATGAGCAGTTCTTC
NA,TRBV12-3/TRBV12-4,few,TRBJ1-2,CASSQSRGLYGYTF,TGTGCCAGCAGCCAAAGTCGAGGTTTATATGGCTACACCTTC
NA,TRBV28,many,TRBJ1-2,CASSLRGTSYGYTF,TGTGCCAGCAGCTTAAGAGGGACCTCCTATGGCTACACCTTC
NA,TRBV4-2,NA,TRBJ2-3,CASSQDLRTDTQYF,TGTGCCAGCAGCCAAGATCTGCGCACAGATACGCAGTATTTT
TRBD2,TRBV20-1,NA,TRBJ2-3,CSARLAVTDTQYF,TGCAGTGCTAGACTAGCGGTTACAGATACGCAGTATTTT
NA,TRBV12-3/TRBV12-4,NA,TRBJ1-1,CASSWSGTEAFF,TGTGCCAGCAGTTGGTCTGGCACTGAAGCTTTCTTT
TRBD1,TRBV2,many,TRBJ2-1,CASTLQGSSYNEQFF,TGTGCCAGCACCTTACAGGGGAGCTCCTACAATGAGCAGTTCTTC
NA,TRBV29-1,many,TRBJ1-1,CSVEQGLNTEAFF,TGCAGCGTTGAACAGGGACTCAACACTGAAGCTTTCTTT
TRBD2,TRBV29-1,few,TRBJ2-7,CSVRREIPYEQYF,TGCAGCGTTCGGCGGGAGATCCCCTACGAGCAGTACTTC
TRBD1,TRBV5-1,NA,TRBJ2-5,CASSFQDRASRGYF,TGCGCCAGCAGCTTCCAGGACAGGGCATCCCGAGGGTACTTC
TRBD1,TRBV5-1,NA,TRBJ1-1,CASSPPTRDRLNTEAFF,TGCGCCAGCAGCCCACCTACCCGGGACAGGTTGAACACTGAAGCTTTCTTT
TRBD2,TRBV7-6,NA,TRBJ2-2,CASSSLGLAGGTGELFF,TGTGCCAGCAGTTCCCTAGGACTAGCGGGAGGCACCGGGGAGCTGTTTTTT
NA,TRBV20-1,NA,TRBJ1-4,CSAPDTATNEKLFF,TGCAGTGCCCCAGACACCGCAACTAATGAAAAACTGTTTTTT
NA,TRBV10-3,many,TRBJ2-7,CAISGQHSYEQYF,TGTGCCATCAGTGGACAGCACTCCTACGAGCAGTACTTC
NA,TRBV4-1,NA,TRBJ2-1,CASSLRLNNEQFF,TGCGCCAGCAGCCTCCGACTAAACAATGAGCAGTTCTTC
NA,TRBV12-3/TRBV12-4,many,TRBJ2-3,CASSPTSPDTQYF,TGTGCCAGCAGCCCCACTTCTCCAGATACGCAGTATTTT
NA,TRBV6-2/TRBV6-3,NA,TRBJ2-3,CASSAAGTDTQYF,TGTGCCAGCAGTGCGGCAGGCACAGATACGCAGTATTTT
NA,TRBV12-3/TRBV12-4,many,TRBJ1-2,CASSQGGGYTF,TGTGCCAGCAGTCAGGGAGGCGGCTACACCTTC
TRBD1,TRBV29-1,many,TRBJ1-1,CSVGQGDAEAFF,TGCAGCGTTGGACAGGGGGACGCTGAAGCTTTCTTT
NA,TRBV10-3,few,TRBJ1-4,CAISEEREKLFF,TGTGCCATCAGTGAGGAAAGAGAAAAACTGTTTTTT
NA,TRBV15,few,TRBJ2-1,CATELRGIYNEQFF,TGTGCCACCGAATTACGCGGGATCTACAATGAGCAGTTCTTC
NA,TRBV4-1,NA,TRBJ1-5,CASSQDHGGAGQPQHF,TGCGCCAGCAGCCAAGATCACGGGGGCGCGGGTCAGCCCCAGCATTTT
NA,TRBV29-1,NA,TRBJ2-3,CSVDHGSSTDTQYF,TGCAGCGTTGACCATGGATCTAGCACAGATACGCAGTATTTT
TRBD2,TRBV12-3/TRBV12-4,NA,TRBJ2-5,CASSPTGLAVETQYF,TGTGCCAGCAGTCCCACAGGACTAGCGGTAGAGACCCAGTACTTC
TRBD2,TRBV20-1,many,TRBJ2-3,CSARRLAGSDTQYF,TGCAGTGCTAGAAGACTAGCGGGATCAGATACGCAGTATTTT
NA,TRBV14,NA,TRBJ1-2,CASSPRLDYGYTF,TGTGCCAGCAGCCCCAGACTGGACTATGGCTACACCTTC
TRBD2,TRBV20-1,NA,TRBJ2-1,CSARVGTSPHNEQFF,TGCAGTGCTAGGGTGGGGACTAGCCCCCACAATGAGCAGTTCTTC
NA,TRBV5-1,many,TRBJ2-5,CASSFEGLARETQYF,TGCGCCAGCAGCTTCGAGGGGCTAGCGAGAGAGACCCAGTACTTC
NA,TRBV5-1,few,TRBJ2-5,CASSFIGGTKETQYF,TGCGCCAGCAGCTTTATCGGGGGCACCAAAGAGACCCAGTACTTC
NA,TRBV7-8,many,TRBJ2-6,CASSFGTAGANVLTF,TGTGCCAGCAGCTTCGGCACCGCTGGGGCCAACGTCCTGACTTTC
NA,TRBV9,many,TRBJ2-1,CASTLFGGADNEQFF,TGTGCCAGCACTTTATTTGGGGGCGCTGACAATGAGCAGTTCTTC
TRBD1,TRBV12-3/TRBV12-4,many,TRBJ1-6,CASRPGTGTYNSPLHF,TGTGCCAGCAGACCCGGGACAGGGACCTATAATTCACCCCTCCACTTT
NA,TRBV7-3,many,TRBJ2-7,CASSLRSGDYEQYF,TGTGCCAGCAGCTTACGCTCAGGGGACTACGAGCAGTACTTC
TRBD1,TRBV12-3/TRBV12-4,few,TRBJ1-2,CASSLTGYGYTF,TGTGCCAGCAGCCTGACAGGGTATGGCTACACCTTC